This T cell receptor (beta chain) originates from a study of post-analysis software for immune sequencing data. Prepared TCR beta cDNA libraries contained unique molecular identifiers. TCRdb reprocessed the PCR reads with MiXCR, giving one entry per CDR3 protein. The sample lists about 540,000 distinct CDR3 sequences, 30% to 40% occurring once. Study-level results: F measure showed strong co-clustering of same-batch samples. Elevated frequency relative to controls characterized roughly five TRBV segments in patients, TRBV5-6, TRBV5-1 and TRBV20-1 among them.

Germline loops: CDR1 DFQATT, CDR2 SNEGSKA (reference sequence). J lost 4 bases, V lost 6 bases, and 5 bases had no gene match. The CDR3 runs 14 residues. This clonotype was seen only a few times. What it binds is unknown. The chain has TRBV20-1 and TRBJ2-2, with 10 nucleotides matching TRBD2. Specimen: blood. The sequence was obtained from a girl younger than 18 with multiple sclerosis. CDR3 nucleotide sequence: TGCAGTGCAACTAGCGGGGACTTCACCGGGGAGCTGTTTTTT. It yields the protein CSATSGDFTGELFF.